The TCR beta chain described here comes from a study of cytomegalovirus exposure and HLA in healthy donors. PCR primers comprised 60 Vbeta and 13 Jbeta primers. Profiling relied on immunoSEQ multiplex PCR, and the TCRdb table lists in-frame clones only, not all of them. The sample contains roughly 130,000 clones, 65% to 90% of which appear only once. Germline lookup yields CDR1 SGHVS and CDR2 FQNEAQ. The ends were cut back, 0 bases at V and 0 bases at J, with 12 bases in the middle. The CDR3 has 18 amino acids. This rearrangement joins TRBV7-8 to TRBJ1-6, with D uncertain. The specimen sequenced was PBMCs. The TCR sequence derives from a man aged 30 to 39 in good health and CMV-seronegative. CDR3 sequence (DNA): TGTGCCAGCAGCTTAGCGAACTCTCTGAGCTCCTATAATTCACCCCTCCACTTT. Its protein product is CASSLANSLSSYNSPLHF.